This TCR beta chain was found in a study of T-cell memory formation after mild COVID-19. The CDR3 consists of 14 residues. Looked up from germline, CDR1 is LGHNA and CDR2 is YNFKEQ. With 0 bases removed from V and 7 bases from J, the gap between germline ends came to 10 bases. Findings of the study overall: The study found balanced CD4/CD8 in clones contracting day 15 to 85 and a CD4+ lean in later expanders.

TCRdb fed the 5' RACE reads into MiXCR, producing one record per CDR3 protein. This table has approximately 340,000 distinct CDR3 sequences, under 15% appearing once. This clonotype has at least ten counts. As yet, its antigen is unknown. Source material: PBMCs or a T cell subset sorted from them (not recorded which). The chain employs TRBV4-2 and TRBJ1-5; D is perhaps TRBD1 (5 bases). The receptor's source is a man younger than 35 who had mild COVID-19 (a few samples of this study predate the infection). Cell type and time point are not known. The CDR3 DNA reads TGTGCCAGCAGCCAAGATCCGGGGGGACAGCCCCAGCATTTT. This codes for CASSQDPGGQPQHF.